This T cell receptor (beta chain) was captured by sequencing in a study of blood T cell repertoires in COVID-19. Sequenced by immunoSEQ multiplex PCR; TCRdb stores in-frame clones only, minus some. The sample shows about 83,000 clones, roughly 80% of them seen only once. In germline, CDR1 is SGHTA, CDR2 FQGNSA. The V and J ends lost 5 bases and 7 bases respectively, with 15 bases between them. The CDR3 has 14 amino acids. The sample consisted of peripheral blood. The V and J genes are TRBV7-2 and TRBJ2-1; tentatively, D is TRBD2 (7 bases). The clonotype was recovered from a woman older than 75 with acute or convalescent COVID-19. The DNA of the CDR3 is TGTGCCAGCAGCCTCCAGGCGGGGGCGAATGAGCAGTTCTTC. It specifies CASSLQAGANEQFF.